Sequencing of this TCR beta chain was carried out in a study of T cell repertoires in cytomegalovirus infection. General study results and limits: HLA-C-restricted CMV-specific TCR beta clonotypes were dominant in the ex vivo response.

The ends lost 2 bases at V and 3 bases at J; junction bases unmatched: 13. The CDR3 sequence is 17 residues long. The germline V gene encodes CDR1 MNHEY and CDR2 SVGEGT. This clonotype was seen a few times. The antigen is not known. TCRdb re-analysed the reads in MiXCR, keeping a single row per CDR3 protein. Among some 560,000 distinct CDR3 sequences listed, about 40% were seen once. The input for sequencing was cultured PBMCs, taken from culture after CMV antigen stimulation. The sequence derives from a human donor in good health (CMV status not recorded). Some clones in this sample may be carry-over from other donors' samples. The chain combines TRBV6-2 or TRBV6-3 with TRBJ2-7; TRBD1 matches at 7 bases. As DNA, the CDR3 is TGTGCCAGCAGTTACACTCCCGGAAGGGACAGCGGCTACGAGCAGTACTTC. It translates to CASSYTPGRDSGYEQYF.